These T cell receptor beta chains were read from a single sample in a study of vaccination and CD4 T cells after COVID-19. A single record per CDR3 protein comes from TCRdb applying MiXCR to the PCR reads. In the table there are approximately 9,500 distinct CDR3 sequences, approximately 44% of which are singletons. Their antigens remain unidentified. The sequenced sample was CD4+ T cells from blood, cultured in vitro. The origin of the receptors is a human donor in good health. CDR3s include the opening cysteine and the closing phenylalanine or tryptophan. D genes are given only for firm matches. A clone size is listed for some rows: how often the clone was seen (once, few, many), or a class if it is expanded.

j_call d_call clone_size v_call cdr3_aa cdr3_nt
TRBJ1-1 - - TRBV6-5 CASSLKANTEAFF TGTGCCAGCAGTTTAAAAGCGAACACTGAAGCTTTCTTT
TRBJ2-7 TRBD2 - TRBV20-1 CSARPFPAGGLLSYEQYF TGCAGTGCTAGACCCTTCCCAGCGGGAGGGCTCCTCTCCTACGAGCAGTACTTC
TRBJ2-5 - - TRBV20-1 CSAARETQYF TGCAGTGCTGCCCGGGAGACCCAGTACTTC
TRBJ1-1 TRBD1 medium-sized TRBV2 CASSWSGQSNTEAFF TGTGCCAGCAGTTGGTCGGGACAGTCAAACACTGAAGCTTTCTTT
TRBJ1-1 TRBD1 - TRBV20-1 CSARGDRESENTEAFF TGCAGTGCTAGAGGGGACAGGGAATCCGAGAACACTGAAGCTTTCTTT
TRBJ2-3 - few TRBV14 CASSQAGGTDTQYF TGTGCCAGCAGCCAAGCAGGGGGCACAGATACGCAGTATTTT
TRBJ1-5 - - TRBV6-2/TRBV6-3 CASNKAVSSNQPQHF TGTGCCAGCAATAAGGCGGTTTCTAGCAATCAGCCCCAGCATTTT
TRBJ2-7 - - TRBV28 CASSSVGLTTYEQYF TGTGCCAGCAGTTCCGTCGGATTAACCACCTACGAGCAGTACTTC
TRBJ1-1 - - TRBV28 CASSLGALNTEAFF TGTGCCAGCAGTTTGGGGGCCTTGAACACTGAAGCTTTCTTT
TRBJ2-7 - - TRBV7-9 CASSPTSFSYEQYF TGTGCCAGCAGCCCGACATCATTTTCCTACGAGCAGTACTTC
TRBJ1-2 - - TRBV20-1 CSARGDAMGLVGYTF TGCAGTGCTAGAGGGGACGCCATGGGGCTGGTTGGCTACACCTTC
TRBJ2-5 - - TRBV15 CATSRVRWETQYF TGTGCCACCAGCAGAGTCCGCTGGGAGACCCAGTACTTC
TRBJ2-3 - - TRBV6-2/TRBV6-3 CASSRGGTATLHTQYF TGTGCCAGCAGTCGCGGCGGGACGGCCACTCTCCATACGCAGTATTTT
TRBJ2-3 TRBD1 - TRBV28 CASKGAITDTQYF TGTGCCAGCAAGGGGGCAATCACAGATACGCAGTATTTT
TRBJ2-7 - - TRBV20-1 CSAQKRGESYEQYF TGCAGTGCCCAAAAGAGAGGGGAGTCCTACGAGCAGTACTTC
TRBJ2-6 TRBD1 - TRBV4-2 CASSRSGTGGSGANVLTF TGTGCCAGCAGCCGTTCCGGGACAGGGGGCTCTGGGGCCAACGTCCTGACTTTC
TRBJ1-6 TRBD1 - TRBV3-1 CASSQFMLGQEDSPLHF TGTGCCAGCAGCCAATTTATGTTGGGACAGGAGGATTCACCCCTCCACTTT
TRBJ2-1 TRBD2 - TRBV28 CASGLVSGRANEQFF TGTGCCAGCGGATTAGTTAGCGGGAGGGCAAACGAGCAGTTCTTC
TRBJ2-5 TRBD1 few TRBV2 CASRDRGETQYF TGTGCCAGCCGGGACAGGGGAGAGACCCAGTACTTC
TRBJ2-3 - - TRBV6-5 CASSSGSRTDTQYF TGTGCCAGCAGTTCCGGGTCCCGCACAGATACGCAGTATTTT
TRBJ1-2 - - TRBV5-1 CASSLGSVEWGDGYTF TGCGCCAGCAGCTTGGGATCCGTGGAATGGGGGGATGGCTACACCTTC
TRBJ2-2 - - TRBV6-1 CASTAGMGLPGELFF TGTGCCAGCACCGCGGGGATGGGGTTACCCGGGGAGCTGTTTTTT
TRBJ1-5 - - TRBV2 CASSYTRDQPQHF TGTGCCAGCTCCTATACCAGGGATCAGCCCCAGCATTTT
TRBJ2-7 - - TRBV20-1 CSARKTGYEQYF TGCAGTGCTAGAAAGACAGGCTACGAGCAGTACTTC
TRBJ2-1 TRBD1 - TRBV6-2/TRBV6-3 CASSLGQGREQFF TGTGCCAGCAGTTTGGGACAGGGGCGTGAGCAGTTCTTC
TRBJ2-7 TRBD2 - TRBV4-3 CASSQELASGPPGQYF TGCGCCAGCAGCCAAGAGTTGGCTAGCGGGCCTCCCGGGCAGTACTTC
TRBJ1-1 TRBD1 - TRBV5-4 CASSPTGAGGPPEAFF TGTGCCAGCAGCCCCACCGGGGCAGGGGGTCCCCCTGAAGCTTTCTTT
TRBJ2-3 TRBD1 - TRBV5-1 CASSFRTGSLDTQYF TGCGCCAGCAGCTTCAGGACAGGGTCTTTAGATACGCAGTATTTT